This T cell receptor (beta chain) was sequenced during a study of response to subunit inactivated influenza vaccine. TCRdb independently ran MiXCR on the RT-PCR reads; one entry per CDR3 protein. The data show approximately 500,000 distinct CDR3 sequences, under 30% seen once. Germline V gene data show CDR1 as SQVTM and CDR2 as ANQGSEA. V lost 7 bases and J 1 base, leaving 9 bases between the germline ends. The CDR3 length is 12 residues. The sample was also linked to a second study, of T cells expressing NK-cell markers. Turning to that study: UMIs accompanied the 5'RACE template switching by which TCR beta cDNA was made.

The chain uses TRBV29-1 and TRBJ2-3; tentatively, D is TRBD1 or TRBD2 (5 bases each). The input for sequencing was CD4+ T cells sorted from PBMCs, taken 12 days after vaccination. The TCR comes from a man in his forties or fifties who received an inactivated influenza vaccine. The CDR3 is CSGQGGTDTQYF. CDR3 nucleotide sequence: TGCAGCGGCCAGGGAGGCACAGATACGCAGTATTTT.